The 26 T cell receptor beta chains below come from one sample, sequenced in a study of response to subunit inactivated influenza vaccine. Each CDR3 protein is one row after TCRdb ran MiXCR on the RT-PCR reads. The table shows 800,000 to 1,000,000 distinct CDR3 sequences, with roughly 20% occurring only once. The input for sequencing was PBMCs from blood, taken 5 days after vaccination. The receptors come from a man aged 50-60 years who received an inactivated influenza vaccine.

The V and J genes are TRBV11-3 and TRBJ2-7, with TRBD2 matching 10 bases. After removal of 4 bases from V and 6 bases from J, the junction contained 15 bases not matched to a gene. Germline V gives CDR1 SGHNT, CDR2 YENEEA. CDR3 size: 17 residues. CDR3 sequence (DNA): TGTGCCAGCAGCTCAGTCGCTGAGAGCGCTAGCGGGAGCGAGCAGTACTTC. Protein sequence: CASSSVAESASGSEQYF. Drawing the rest from reference TRBV11-3 and TRBJ2-7, the complete variable domain is EAGVVQSPRYKIIEKKQPVAFWCNPISGHNTLYWYLQNLGQGPELLIRYENEEAVDDSQLPKDRFSAERLKGVDSTLKIQPAELGDSAVYLCASSSVAESASGSEQYFGPGTRLTVT.

The chain carries TRBV11-2 and TRBJ1-1; the D gene is possibly TRBD1 (5 bases). The CDR3 contains 15 residues. The V end lost 2 bases, the J end lost 0 bases, and 10 bases lay between the germline ends. Germline-derived CDR1 and CDR2 are SGHAT and FQNNGV. CDR3: CASSLRTILNTEAFF. The DNA for the CDR3 is TGTGCCAGCAGCTTACGGACAATCCTGAACACTGAAGCTTTCTTT.

This clonotype has more than one count but fewer than ten. V gene TRBV10-3 combines with J gene TRBJ2-3; 7 nucleotides agree with TRBD2. The CDR3 covers 15 residues. Germline V gene sequence: CDR1 ENHRY, CDR2 SYGVKD. V shed 5 bases, J shed 2 bases, and the junction held 7 bases outside the gene matches. The CDR3 region has the DNA TGTGCCATCAGTAAGACTGGGGGGGACACAGATACGCAGTATTTT. It translates to CAISKTGGDTDTQYF.

This clonotype has only a few counts. This chain joins TRBV30 and TRBJ2-2; TRBD1 might be the D (5 bases). Germline V CDR1 and CDR2: GTSNPN, SVGIG (reference sequence). Trimming took off 3 bases at V and 4 bases at J, with 9 bases between the two ends. This CDR3 has 13 residues. CDR3 DNA sequence: TGTGCCTGGAGCTCCCAGGGCACCGGGGAGCTGTTTTTT. Amino acids: CAWSSQGTGELFF.

The chain uses TRBV5-1 and TRBJ2-6, with a possible D match to TRBD1 (6 bases). The V and J ends lost 0 bases and 2 bases respectively, with 15 bases between them. Germline CDR1 reads SGHRS; CDR2 reads YFSETQ. The CDR3 has 18 residues. The CDR3 bases are TGCGCCAGCAGCTTGGCCTACGTTGGGGGCGCTGGGGCCAACGTCCTGACTTTC. It is translated as CASSLAYVGGAGANVLTF.

This rearrangement joins TRBV20-1 to TRBJ1-5; D remains unclear. The germline V gene has CDR1 DFQATT and CDR2 SNEGSKA (reference sequence). The CDR3 consists of 16 residues. Between the trimmed V and J ends, which lost 0 bases and 0 bases, there was a span of 12 bases. In nucleotides, the CDR3 is TGCAGTGCTAGAGACGCTCGGCGATATAGCAATCAGCCCCAGCATTTT. Translation: CSARDARRYSNQPQHF.

A few counts support this clonotype. The chain uses TRBV6-2 or TRBV6-3 and TRBJ2-3; weak D call: TRBD2 (5 bases). Germline values: CDR1 MNHEY, CDR2 SVGEGT. Deletions cut 6 bases from V and 6 bases from J, with 28 bases between. The CDR3 consists of 18 residues. CDR3 in DNA: TGTGCCAGCAGCTCACCAGTGGTTCGCCTAACTACTAGGGATACGCAGTATTTT. Its protein is CASSSPVVRLTTRDTQYF.

The genes are TRBV20-1 and TRBJ1-2; D gene ambiguous. Germline lookup yields CDR1 DFQATT and CDR2 SNEGSKA (reference sequence). V was clipped by 6 bases and J by 10 bases, with 15 bases between them. This CDR3 comprises 11 residues. For the CDR3, the DNA is TGCAGTGCCGTCACTCTGCGATTCTACACCTTC. Encoded protein: CSAVTLRFYTF.

This clonotype occurred a few times. This chain connects TRBV7-9 to TRBJ1-1, with TRBD1 as a possible D gene (5 bases). This CDR3 has 14 residues. The germline CDR1 and CDR2 sequences are SEHNR and FQNEAQ (reference sequence). Trimming pared 0 bases from V and 5 bases from J, leaving 10 bases between. CDR3 residues: CASSLAGVGTEAFF. The DNA of the CDR3 is TGTGCCAGCAGCTTAGCGGGGGTTGGAACTGAAGCTTTCTTT.

This clonotype was detected a few times. The chain has TRBV20-1 and TRBJ2-1, with 9 bases lining up with TRBD2. Trimming took 3 bases from V and 15 from J; bases not matched to a gene: 9. This CDR3 is built from 12 residues. Germline CDR1 reads DFQATT; CDR2 reads SNEGSKA (reference sequence). The CDR3 region is CSARGDAGGPFF. Here the CDR3 DNA reads TGCAGTGCTAGGGGGGACGCGGGGGGGCCGTTCTTC.

This clonotype occurred a few times. This chain uses TRBV20-1 with TRBJ2-3; 7 nucleotides align to TRBD2. Trimming at V came to 4 bases and at J to 0 bases, leaving 7 bases not matched to a gene. CDR1 and CDR2 (germline): DFQATT, SNEGSKA (reference sequence). The CDR3 runs to 15 residues. DNA for the CDR3: TGCAGTGCTATCCCCCTAGCGGCTAGCACAGATACGCAGTATTTT. Residues: CSAIPLAASTDTQYF.

The rearrangement links TRBV7-3 to TRBJ2-7, with D perhaps matching TRBD1 (5 bases). The CDR3 contains 15 residues. The germline CDR1 and CDR2 sequences are SGHTA and FQGTGA. The V end lost 1 base, the J end lost 1 base, and 11 bases lay between the germline ends. This chain's CDR3 is CASSLRWGESYEQYF. CDR3 nucleotide sequence: TGTGCCAGCAGCTTAAGGTGGGGCGAATCCTACGAGCAGTACTTC.

The genes are TRBV3-1 and TRBJ2-7, with unresolved D. Trimming removed 4 bases from V and 0 bases from J, with 10 bases in between. CDR1 and CDR2 from the germline V gene are LGHDT and YNNKEL (reference sequence). CDR3 length: 14 amino acids. CDR3 region: CASSRPGYSYEQYF. The CDR3 DNA reads as TGTGCCAGCAGCCGACCGGGCTACTCCTACGAGCAGTACTTC.

This clonotype was recorded a few times. The chain joins TRBV12-3 or TRBV12-4 to TRBJ2-7; unclear D gene. Trimming cost V 4 bases and J 7 bases, with 17 bases left between them. CDR3 length equals 14 residues. Written as DNA, the CDR3 is TGTGCCAGCAGTTCGCAACTTACTTGGTGGGAGCAGTACTTC. Protein product: CASSSQLTWWEQYF.

V is TRBV5-1 and J is TRBJ2-3; 12 nucleotides line up with TRBD2. The CDR3 loop spans 15 amino acids. Losses at the gene ends were 6 bases for V and 2 bases for J; bases not matched to a gene: 4. Germline lookup yields CDR1 SGHRS and CDR2 YFSETQ. The CDR3 here is CASKTSGGSTDTQYF. The CDR3 nucleotides read TGCGCCAGCAAAACTAGCGGGGGGTCCACAGATACGCAGTATTTT.

In this sample, this clonotype turned up a few times. The chain joins TRBV7-6 to TRBJ2-2; TRBD2 aligns across 7 bases. The CDR3 sequence is 14 residues long. The V gene end was trimmed by 4 bases and the J gene end by 6 bases; junction bases not matched to a gene: 5. CDR1 and CDR2 from the germline V gene are SGHVS and FNYEAQ. The CDR3 is CASSWSTSPGELFF. The DNA of the CDR3 is TGTGCCAGCAGCTGGTCGACTAGCCCCGGGGAGCTGTTTTTT.

This clonotype was detected a few times. This chain uses TRBV7-9 with TRBJ1-2; D call uncertain. CDR3 length: 12 amino acids. The V and J ends lost 7 bases and 8 bases respectively, with 14 bases between them. The germline gives CDR1 SEHNR, CDR2 FQNEAQ (reference sequence). CDR3 bases: TGTGCCAGCAAGGACCCTACTGCAGGCTACACCTTC. This translates into CASKDPTAGYTF. Together with reference TRBV7-9 and TRBJ1-2, the CDR3 gives the full variable domain: DTGVSQNPRHKITKRGQNVTFRCDPISEHNRLYWYRQTLGQGPEFLTYFQNEAQLEKSRLLSDRFSAERPKGSFSTLEIQRTEQGDSAMYLCASKDPTAGYTFGSGTRLTVV.

This chain connects TRBV5-4 to TRBJ1-1; D is possibly TRBD1 (6 bases). Trimming removed 7 bases from V and 1 base from J, with 17 bases in between. Germline V gene sequence: CDR1 SGHNT, CDR2 YYREEE (reference sequence). The CDR3 contains 15 residues. The CDR3 here is CASPAGGHGNTEAFF. DNA for the CDR3: TGTGCCAGCCCCGCCGGGGGGCACGGGAACACTGAAGCTTTCTTT.

This clonotype turned up a few times. CDR3 protein: CSAVKSAGQETQYF. The CDR3 DNA is TGCAGCGCGGTAAAGTCGGCGGGACAAGAGACCCAGTACTTC. The chain has TRBV29-1 and TRBJ2-5; perhaps TRBD2 as D (6 bases). V was trimmed by 7 bases and J by 2 bases, leaving 17 bases between them. Looked up from germline, CDR1 is SQVTM and CDR2 is ANQGSEA. The CDR3 sequence is 14 residues long.

In its sample, this clonotype was seen a few times. The junction differs from germline at one of its ends, possibly a read error. The chain joins TRBV19 to TRBJ2-1; the match to TRBD2 covers 10 bases. CDR3 length equals 13 residues. CDR1 LNHDA and CDR2 SQIVND come from the germline V gene (reference sequence). This CDR3 is CASSTSGLAVLLF. CDR3 sequence (DNA): TGTGCCAGTAGTACCTCTGGACTAGCGGTCTTGCTCTTC.

Remarks on this clonotype: The junction differs from germline at one of its ends, possibly a read error. The chain uses TRBV11-1 and TRBJ1-6; a possible D gene is TRBD1 (5 bases). This CDR3 contains 15 residues. Germline-derived CDR1 and CDR2 are SGHAT and FQDESV (reference sequence). CDR3 region: CASGFPGLGGSPLHF. CDR3 DNA sequence: TGTGCCAGCGGCTTTCCGGGGTTGGGGGGTTCACCCCTCCACTTT.

Remarks on this clonotype: A much more abundant neighbour one base away suggests this may be a read error. The CDR3 region is CASGLAGENSDTQYF. The DNA of the CDR3 is TGTGCCAGCGGATTAGCGGGGGAGAACTCAGATACGCAGTATTTT. V usage is TRBV5-6 and J usage is TRBJ2-3; 9 bases map to TRBD2. CDR1 and CDR2 (germline): SGHDT, YYEEEE. CDR3 length: 15 amino acids. V shed 7 bases, J shed 4 bases, and the junction held 10 bases outside the gene matches.

The sample holds a few counts of this clonotype. V and J are TRBV15 and TRBJ2-1; perhaps TRBD1 as D (7 bases). This CDR3 spans 13 amino acids. V shed 1 base and J shed 9 bases, with 10 bases lying between them. From germline, CDR1 is LNHNV and CDR2 YYDKDF (reference sequence). The CDR3 DNA reads TGTGCCACCAGCAGAGGCGGGACAGCTGAGCAGTTCTTC. Translating it yields CATSRGGTAEQFF.

This clonotype was observed many times. V gene TRBV7-8 combines with J gene TRBJ2-1; tentatively, D is TRBD1 or TRBD2 (5 bases each). Germline V gives CDR1 SGHVS, CDR2 FQNEAQ. CDR3 size: 15 residues. V lost 8 bases and J 8 bases, leaving 22 bases between the germline ends. CDR3 amino acids: CASRPTREMGDEQFF. The DNA of the CDR3 is TGTGCCAGCCGTCCCACTAGGGAAATGGGGGATGAGCAGTTCTTC.

The chain couples TRBV29-1 to TRBJ2-1, with 10 bases aligning to TRBD1. Germline V gene sequence: CDR1 SQVTM, CDR2 ANQGSEA. The CDR3 has 14 residues. V gave up 7 bases and J gave up 9 bases; unmatched junction bases: 12. Written as DNA, the CDR3 is TGCAGCGCCGAGACCGGGACAGGGGTGGGTGAGCAGTTCTTC. Its translation: CSAETGTGVGEQFF.

This clonotype was detected only a few times. This CDR3 is CASSFYRDIDTGELFF. The CDR3 DNA reads as TGTGCCAGCAGTTTCTACAGGGATATCGACACCGGGGAGCTGTTTTTT. The chain uses TRBV28 and TRBJ2-2; TRBD1 might be the D (6 bases). The length of the CDR3 is 16 residues. Germline lookup yields CDR1 MDHEN and CDR2 SYDVKM. Trimming took off 3 bases at V and 3 bases at J, with 14 bases between the two ends.